This TCR beta chain is from a study of blood T cell repertoires in COVID-19. The method was immunoSEQ multiplex PCR; TCRdb's version includes in-frame clones alone and lacks a portion of them. The table has over 85,000 clones, around 81% seen once. The germline V gene has CDR1 SGHTS and CDR2 YDEGEE. V lost 3 bases to trimming and J lost 2 bases; unmatched junction nucleotides: 2. The CDR3 length is 14 residues. The sequence came from a man over 45 with acute or convalescent COVID-19. The sequenced sample was peripheral blood. The rearrangement joins TRBV5-8 to TRBJ1-2; 9 bases are a match to TRBD1. In DNA, the CDR3 is TGTGCCAGCAGCTCGGGACAGGGCAACTATGGCTACACCTTC. Translated, it gives CASSSGQGNYGYTF.